The clone carrying this TCR beta chain was detected ten times or more. Its antigen is unknown. This sample was included in a study of T cells in Graves' hyperthyroidism and ophthalmopathy. The investigators amplified TCR beta CDR3 regions from RNA transcripts. HTBI primers drove first-round RT-PCR of the TCR CDR3. MiXCR, applied by TCRdb to the multiplex PCR reads, yields one record per CDR3 protein. The table shows 300,000 to 350,000 distinct CDR3 sequences, with roughly 20% occurring only once. Trimming left V 4 bases short and J 4 bases short, with 13 bases between. The CDR3 loop spans 14 amino acids. Germline lookup yields CDR1 SGHAT and CDR2 FQDESV (reference sequence). Pregnant or lactating patients were excluded, as were those with uncontrolled infection or other autoimmune disease. Each 10 ml fresh peripheral blood draw supplied the PBMCs. Study results and caveats: The authors' 13 V-J model separated ophthalmopathy from stable hyperthyroidism.

The origin of this receptor is a middle-aged woman with Graves' ophthalmopathy. V usage is TRBV11-1 and J usage is TRBJ1-1; no reliable D call. Sequencing was performed on blood. The CDR3 protein is CASSYLGGSTEAFF. In DNA, the CDR3 is TGTGCCAGCAGCTACCTTGGAGGGAGCACTGAAGCTTTCTTT.